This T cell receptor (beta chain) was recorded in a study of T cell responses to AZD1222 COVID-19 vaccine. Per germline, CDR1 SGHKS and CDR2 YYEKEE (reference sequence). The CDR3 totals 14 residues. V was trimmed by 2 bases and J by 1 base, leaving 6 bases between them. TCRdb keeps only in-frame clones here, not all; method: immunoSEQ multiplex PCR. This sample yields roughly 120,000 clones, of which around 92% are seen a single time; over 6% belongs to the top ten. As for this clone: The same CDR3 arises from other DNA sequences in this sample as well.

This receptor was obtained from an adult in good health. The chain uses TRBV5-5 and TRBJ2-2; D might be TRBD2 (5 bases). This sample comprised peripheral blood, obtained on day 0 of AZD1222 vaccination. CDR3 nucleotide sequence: TGTGCCAGCAGCTTTGGAGGGAACACCGGGGAGCTGTTTTTT. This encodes CASSFGGNTGELFF.